The subject of this entry is one TCR beta chain. The antigen remains undetermined. The source of the sample is a study of T cells in Graves' hyperthyroidism and ophthalmopathy. The study, taken as a whole, reports: Blood held most thyroid clonotypes expanded above 0.001 frequency. Ophthalmopathy was predicted by the model a median of about six months ahead of onset.

This CDR3 is built from 15 residues. With 4 bases removed from V and 4 bases from J, the gap between germline ends came to 13 bases. Germline V gene sequence: CDR1 KGHDR, CDR2 SFDVKD. Subjects with ophthalmopathy showed a Clinical Activity Score no lower than 3, a NOSPECS grade no lower than 4, and a duration shorter than 3 months. The PBMCs studied were ones that came from approximately 9.9 ml fresh peripheral blood. What was amplified from RNA transcripts were TCR beta CDR3 regions. The primer set for the first-round RT-PCR of the TCR CDR3 was HTBI. Via MiXCR, TCRdb re-called the multiplex PCR reads, giving one row per CDR3 protein. This sample yields some 490,000 distinct CDR3 sequences, of which around a fifth are seen a single time; less than 65% belongs to the top ten.

The chain carries TRBV24-1 and TRBJ1-5; a possible D gene is TRBD1 (5 bases). The source is a woman aged 70-85 years with Graves' ophthalmopathy. Sequenced input: blood. CDR3 coding DNA: TGTGCCACCAGTGAGGCGGGACCTTTAAATCAGCCCCAGCATTTT. It yields the protein CATSEAGPLNQPQHF.